This T cell receptor beta chain emerged from a study of cytomegalovirus exposure and HLA in healthy donors. Many counts were recorded for this clone. PCR employed 60 Vbeta and 13 Jbeta primers. Profiled with immunoSEQ multiplex PCR; TCRdb holds only in-frame clones, not every one. The sample carries about 120,000 clones, 80% to 85% recorded once. The CDR3 has 16 amino acids. After removal of 0 bases from V and 1 base from J, the junction contained 2 bases not matched to a gene. CDR1 is LGHNA and CDR2 is YNFKEQ in the germline V gene. The clonotype was recovered from a woman aged 60 to 75 in good health and CMV-seropositive. The sequenced sample was PBMCs. The rearrangement joins TRBV4-2 to TRBJ2-3, with 9 nucleotides matching TRBD2. The CDR3 protein is CASSQDLAGGTDTQYF. In nucleotides, the CDR3 is TGTGCCAGCAGCCAAGATTTAGCGGGAGGCACAGATACGCAGTATTTT.